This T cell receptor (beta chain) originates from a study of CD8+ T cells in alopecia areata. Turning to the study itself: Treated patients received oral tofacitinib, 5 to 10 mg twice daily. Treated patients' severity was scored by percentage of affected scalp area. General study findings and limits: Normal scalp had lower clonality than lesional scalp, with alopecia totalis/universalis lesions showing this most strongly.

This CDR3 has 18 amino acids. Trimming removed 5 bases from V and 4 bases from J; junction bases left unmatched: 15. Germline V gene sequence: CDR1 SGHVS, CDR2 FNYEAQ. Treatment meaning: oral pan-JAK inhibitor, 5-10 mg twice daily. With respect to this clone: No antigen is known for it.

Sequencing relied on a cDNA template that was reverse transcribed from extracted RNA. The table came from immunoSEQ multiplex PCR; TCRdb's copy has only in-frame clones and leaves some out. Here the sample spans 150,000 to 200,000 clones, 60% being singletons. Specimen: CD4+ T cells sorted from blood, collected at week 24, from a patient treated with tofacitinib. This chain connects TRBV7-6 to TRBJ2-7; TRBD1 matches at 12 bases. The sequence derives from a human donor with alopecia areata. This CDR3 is CASSGPGTGGMKGYEQYF. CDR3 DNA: TGTGCCAGCAGCGGCCCCGGGACAGGGGGCATGAAGGGTTACGAGCAGTACTTC.